This T cell receptor beta chain was captured in a study of cytomegalovirus exposure and HLA in healthy donors. The table lists this clone with a few counts. CDR1 and CDR2 from the germline V gene are SGHVS and FQNEAQ. Trimming removed 7 bases at V and 4 bases at J, with 21 bases between. This CDR3 has 16 residues. Primers: 60 Vbeta forward and 13 Jbeta reverse. TCRdb's copy holds only in-frame clones and misses some; the assay was immunoSEQ multiplex PCR. The sample contains around 120,000 clones, around two thirds of which appear only once. Sequencing used PBMCs. The V gene is TRBV7-8, the J gene TRBJ2-3, with D possibly matching TRBD2 (7 bases). The source is a man younger than 45 in good health and CMV-seropositive. CDR3 bases: TGTGCCAGCACCAACCTAGGGGGGGAGGGGGCAGATACGCAGTATTTT. Translation gives CASTNLGGEGADTQYF.